A single sample gave rise to the 18 T cell receptor beta chains below, sequenced in a study of vaccination and CD4 T cells after COVID-19. Scientists ran DNA taken from cultured CD4+ T cells through the Oncomine TCR Beta short-read assay for sequencing. TCRdb re-called the PCR reads with MiXCR, one entry per CDR3 protein. The sample comprises 15,000 to 25,000 distinct CDR3 sequences, over 40% of which are singletons, and 9.6% rests with the top ten. What these receptors recognize is not known. Treatment meaning: 10-day PBMC culture with coronavirus spike peptide pools or control peptides (ViraFEST assay). The specimen sequenced was CD4+ T cells from blood, cultured in vitro. All receptors come from a human donor who had recovered from COVID-19.

The chain carries TRBV19 and TRBJ2-6; 10 bases are a match to TRBD1. This CDR3 comprises 17 residues. V lost 8 bases and J lost 3; bases outside the gene matches: 10. Germline assignment: CDR1 LNHDA and CDR2 SQIVND (reference sequence). The CDR3 spells CASQTGTGVNGANVLTF. CDR3 in DNA: TGTGCCAGTCAAACCGGGACAGGGGTCAATGGGGCCAACGTCCTGACTTTC.

This clonotype has only a few counts. The chain recombines TRBV20-1 with TRBJ2-3; the D gene is possibly TRBD2 (6 bases). The CDR3 totals 14 residues. CDR1 is DFQATT, CDR2 SNEGSKA, per germline (reference sequence). Trimming cost V 2 bases and J 1 base, with 10 bases left between them. The CDR3 bases are TGCAGTGCTAGATTAGCGGAAGGCACAGATACGCAGTATTTT. It encodes CSARLAEGTDTQYF.

J is TRBJ2-7 and V is TRBV21-1; TRBD1 is the table's D call and was not checked against the DNA. TRBV21-1 is reported as a pseudogene. The CDR3 has 17 residues. CDR3 in DNA: TGTGCCAGCAGCAAAGCCTCTCTGGACAGTTTCTCCTACGAGCAGTACTTC. This sequence encodes CASSKASLDSFSYEQYF.

The rearrangement uses TRBV7-2 and TRBJ2-5; D remains ambiguous. Germline values: CDR1 SGHTA, CDR2 FQGNSA. This CDR3 contains 14 residues. Trimming stripped 2 bases from V and 7 bases from J, with 14 bases between. In DNA form, the CDR3 reads TGTGCCAGCAGCTTAAACGGATTAAAGGGGACCCAGTACTTC. Protein product: CASSLNGLKGTQYF.

The table lists this clonotype with a few counts. J is TRBJ1-2 and V is TRBV7-2; D ambiguous. The V end lost 1 base, the J end lost 0 bases, and 12 bases lay between the germline ends. Germline CDR1 reads SGHTA; CDR2 reads FQGNSA. This CDR3 has 16 amino acids. The CDR3 reads CASSLDGRVANYGYTF. In DNA, the CDR3 is TGTGCCAGCAGCTTAGACGGACGGGTAGCTAACTATGGCTACACCTTC.

There are a few counts of this clonotype. The rearrangement joins TRBV7-9 to TRBJ2-7; D gene uncertain. Trimming took off 5 bases at V and 2 bases at J, with 16 bases between the two ends. Germline assignment: CDR1 SEHNR and CDR2 FQNEAQ (reference sequence). CDR3 size: 15 residues. CDR3 sequence (DNA): TGTGCCAGCAGCCCCACGACCAGCAGGACCTACGAGCAGTACTTC. This gives the protein CASSPTTSRTYEQYF.

The gene calls are TRBV28 and TRBJ1-1; tentatively, D is TRBD1 (5 bases). The CDR3 has 15 amino acids. Germline CDR1 reads MDHEN; CDR2 reads SYDVKM. Deletions cut 3 bases from V and 4 bases from J, with 15 bases between. CDR3 sequence reads: CASSFQGPQSTEAFF. For the CDR3, the DNA is TGTGCCAGCAGTTTCCAGGGCCCGCAGAGCACTGAAGCTTTCTTT.

This chain connects TRBV21-1 to TRBJ1-1; the D call TRBD1 from the table was never checked on the DNA. TRBV21-1 is classified as a pseudogene. This CDR3 contains 16 residues. The CDR3 spells CASPSAQGGLNTEAFF. The CDR3 region has the DNA TGTGCCAGCCCGTCGGCGCAGGGGGGTTTGAACACTGAAGCTTTCTTT.

The V and J genes are TRBV21-1 and TRBJ1-1; the table's D gene call, TRBD1, was not cross checked with the DNA. TRBV21-1 is noted as a pseudogene. CDR3 length: 16 amino acids. In DNA form, the CDR3 reads TGTGCCAGCAGCAAAGGGGACGGGGGTTTGAACACTGAAGCTTTCTTT. Protein sequence: CASSKGDGGLNTEAFF.

The chain uses TRBV7-2 and TRBJ1-2, with a tentative D call TRBD1 (5 bases). This CDR3 has 17 residues. The ends were cut back, 0 bases at V and 4 bases at J, with 18 bases in the middle. Germline V lookup: CDR1 SGHTA, CDR2 FQGNSA. This CDR3 is CASSLARSGSFPYGYTF. In nucleotides, the CDR3 is TGTGCCAGCAGCTTAGCTCGGTCAGGGAGCTTTCCCTATGGCTACACCTTC.

V is TRBV7-8 and J is TRBJ2-2; D not resolved. V was cut by 3 bases and J by 4 bases, with 9 bases left in between. Germline-derived CDR1 and CDR2 are SGHVS and FQNEAQ. This CDR3 comprises 14 residues. CDR3 loop: CASSFWERTGELFF. The CDR3 region has the DNA TGTGCCAGCAGCTTCTGGGAACGCACCGGGGAGCTGTTTTTT.

This clonotype was observed a few times. This chain joins TRBV20-1 and TRBJ2-3; no definite D call. Trimming pared 2 bases from V and 4 bases from J, leaving 10 bases between. The CDR3 runs 13 residues. The germline V gene has CDR1 DFQATT and CDR2 SNEGSKA (reference sequence). The CDR3 is CSARWVVADTQYF. The CDR3 DNA is TGCAGTGCTAGATGGGTAGTCGCAGATACGCAGTATTTT.

This clonotype was observed a handful of times. This chain uses TRBV27 with TRBJ1-6; 8 bases align to TRBD1. CDR1 MNHEY and CDR2 SMNVEV come from the germline V gene (reference sequence). The CDR3 runs 15 residues. Trimming at V came to 4 bases and at J to 5 bases, leaving 4 bases not matched to a gene. The CDR3 DNA reads as TGTGCCAGCAGTTCAGGGGGCCTGAATAATTCACCCCTCCACTTT. As protein: CASSSGGLNNSPLHF.

The genes are TRBV30 and TRBJ2-7; D remains unclear. Deletions cut 4 bases from V and 4 bases from J, with 20 bases between. Germline loops: CDR1 GTSNPN, CDR2 SVGIG (reference sequence). The CDR3 is 15 amino acids. In nucleotides, the CDR3 is TGTGCCTGGACGGCTACAAGGGAACCCCATTACGAGCAGTACTTC. It codes for CAWTATREPHYEQYF.

This clonotype was found once. The chain carries TRBV27 and TRBJ2-1; TRBD2 agrees at 10 bases. Germline V CDR1 and CDR2: MNHEY, SMNVEV (reference sequence). After removal of 7 bases from V and 6 bases from J, the junction contained 18 bases not matched to a gene. The CDR3 loop spans 18 amino acids. The CDR3 reads CASISSPTSGAITNEQFF. The DNA of the CDR3 is TGTGCCAGCATTTCAAGCCCTACTAGCGGGGCTATTACCAATGAGCAGTTCTTC.

The chain combines TRBV6-1 with TRBJ1-5, with unresolved D. This CDR3 region has 14 residues. The V end was cut by 7 bases, the J end by 2 bases, with 12 bases between. Per the germline V gene, CDR1 is MNHNS and CDR2 is SASEGT. The CDR3 loop is CASTISQGNQPQHF. CDR3 sequence (DNA): TGTGCCAGCACGATCAGCCAGGGCAATCAGCCCCAGCATTTT.

The sample holds a few counts of this clonotype. The chain links TRBV7-2 to TRBJ1-1, with D tentatively TRBD1 (5 bases). The CDR3 contains 12 residues. Trimming pared 5 bases from V and 9 bases from J, leaving 13 bases between. CDR1 SGHTA and CDR2 FQGNSA come from the germline V gene. This CDR3 reads CASSPQGRQAFF. Written as DNA, the CDR3 is TGTGCCAGCAGCCCTCAGGGTAGACAAGCTTTCTTT.

Here the CDR3 reads CASSVGTGTYGYTF. CDR3 bases: TGTGCCAGCAGCGTAGGGACAGGGACCTATGGCTACACCTTC. The chain combines TRBV9 with TRBJ1-2; TRBD1 aligns across 8 bases. Trimming cost V 0 bases and J 4 bases; bases outside gene matches: 2. The CDR3 is 14 amino acids. Germline-derived CDR1 and CDR2 are SGDLS and YYNGEE.